These 27 T cell receptor beta chains originate from one sample sequenced in a study of T cell changes during pregnancy in multiple sclerosis. Sequencing was performed with immunoSEQ multiplex PCR; in TCRdb, only in-frame clones are kept and a portion is missing. Of fewer than 65,000 clones listed, roughly nine tenths are singletons. The specimen comprised peripheral blood, sampled in the first trimester of pregnancy. These receptors were obtained from a female donor in good health, enrolled as a control in a pregnancy study.

CDR3 protein: CASSLLRHREGDEAFF. In DNA, the CDR3 is TGTGCCAGCAGCTTATTAAGACACCGGGAGGGAGATGAAGCTTTCTTT. V and J are TRBV7-8 and TRBJ1-1, with D unclear. The V gene lost 2 bases and the J gene lost 7 bases, with 20 bases spanning the gap. CDR1 and CDR2 from the germline V gene are SGHVS and FQNEAQ. The CDR3 loop spans 16 amino acids. Together with reference TRBV7-8 and TRBJ1-1, the CDR3 gives the full variable domain: GAGVSQSPRYKVAKRGQDVALRCDPISGHVSLFWYQQALGQGPEFLTYFQNEAQLDKSGLPSDRFFAERPEGSVSTLKIQRTQQEDSAVYLCASSLLRHREGDEAFFGQGTRLTVV.

The chain carries TRBV7-7 and TRBJ2-5, with D possibly matching TRBD1 (6 bases). Trimming cost V 6 bases and J 5 bases, with 13 bases left between them. Germline V gene data show CDR1 as SSHAT and CDR2 as FNYEAQ (reference sequence). This CDR3 comprises 13 residues. CDR3 nucleotide sequence: TGTGCCAGCAGTGTGAGGGGGTGGGAGACCCAGTACTTC. Its protein is CASSVRGWETQYF.

The gene calls are TRBV19 and TRBJ1-5; TRBD1 matches 8 bases. Germline V gene sequence: CDR1 LNHDA, CDR2 SQIVND (reference sequence). The CDR3 has 15 residues. The V segment lost 3 bases and the J segment 7 bases; nucleotides outside the gene matches: 8. In DNA, the CDR3 is TGTGCCAGTAGTATTAGCAGGGGGCAAGAGCAGCCCCAGCATTTT. The encoded protein is CASSISRGQEQPQHF. The entire variable domain, with the rest obtained from reference TRBV19 and TRBJ1-5, is as follows: DGGITQSPKYLFRKEGQNVTLSCEQNLNHDAMYWYRQDPGQGLRLIYYSQIVNDFQKGDIAEGYSVSREKKESFPLTVTSAQKNPTAFYLCASSISRGQEQPQHFGDGTRLSIL.

J is TRBJ1-2 and V is TRBV19, with D perhaps matching TRBD1 (5 bases). The germline gives CDR1 LNHDA, CDR2 SQIVND (reference sequence). This CDR3 has 14 residues. V dropped 7 bases and J dropped 2 bases, with 14 bases sitting between them. The CDR3: CASTVIGQNYGYTF. The CDR3 DNA reads TGTGCCAGTACTGTTATTGGACAAAACTATGGCTACACCTTC. The whole variable domain, filled in from reference TRBV19 and TRBJ1-2, reads DGGITQSPKYLFRKEGQNVTLSCEQNLNHDAMYWYRQDPGQGLRLIYYSQIVNDFQKGDIAEGYSVSREKKESFPLTVTSAQKNPTAFYLCASTVIGQNYGYTFGSGTRLTVV.

The genes are TRBV7-8 and TRBJ2-7; D possibly corresponds to TRBD2 (6 bases). Germline-derived CDR1 and CDR2 are SGHVS and FQNEAQ. V lost 7 bases, J lost 5 bases, and 21 bases lay in between. This CDR3 has 15 amino acids. CDR3 sequence (DNA): TGTGCCAGCAACCTGCCGGGGGAGGCCCTGGACGAGCAGTACTTC. It is translated as CASNLPGEALDEQYF. Looking up the rest from reference TRBV7-8 and TRBJ2-7 gives the full variable domain: GAGVSQSPRYKVAKRGQDVALRCDPISGHVSLFWYQQALGQGPEFLTYFQNEAQLDKSGLPSDRFFAERPEGSVSTLKIQRTQQEDSAVYLCASNLPGEALDEQYFGPGTRLTVT.

The chain has TRBV28 and TRBJ2-7; 7 positions match TRBD1. Germline assignment: CDR1 MDHEN and CDR2 SYDVKM. Trimming at V came to 8 bases and at J to 1 base, leaving 14 bases not matched to a gene. The CDR3 contains 16 residues. The CDR3 DNA is TGTGCCAGCGATCCTCCAGACAGGGACCTTTCCTACGAGCAGTACTTC. Its translation: CASDPPDRDLSYEQYF.

The chain combines TRBV10-2 with TRBJ1-2, with D possibly TRBD1 on 5 matching bases. V lost 2 bases, J lost 6 bases, and 10 bases lay in between. Germline assignment: CDR1 WSHSY and CDR2 SAAADI. The CDR3 is 13 residues long. The CDR3 region is CASSEDRQDGYTF. CDR3 nucleotides: TGCGCCAGCAGTGAGGACAGACAAGATGGCTACACCTTC.

The rearrangement links TRBV9 to TRBJ1-1; perhaps TRBD1 as D (6 bases). V lost 0 bases and J 2 bases, leaving 8 bases between the germline ends. Germline V gene lookup returns CDR1 SGDLS and CDR2 YYNGEE. The length of the CDR3 is 14 residues. In nucleotides, the CDR3 is TGTGCCAGCAGCGTAGAAGGGGGAAACACTGAAGCTTTCTTT. Amino acids: CASSVEGGNTEAFF.

The chain employs TRBV5-1 and TRBJ1-4; 7 nucleotides align to TRBD1. CDR3 size: 14 residues. The germline V gene has CDR1 SGHRS and CDR2 YFSETQ. The V gene end was trimmed by 3 bases and the J gene end by 10 bases; junction bases not matched to a gene: 9. The CDR3 DNA reads TGCGCCAGCAGCTCTCGACAGGGAAGCGCAAAACTGTTTTTT. It specifies CASSSRQGSAKLFF.

The chain combines TRBV7-2 with TRBJ2-7; TRBD1 agrees at 8 bases. The CDR3 has 15 amino acids. CDR1 is SGHTA, CDR2 FQGNSA, per germline. J gave up 2 bases and V 5 bases, and 8 bases lay outside the gene matches. The chain's CDR3 is CASSPSTGAPYEQYF. The CDR3 coding sequence is TGTGCCAGCAGCCCCTCGACAGGGGCCCCCTACGAGCAGTACTTC.

The chain has TRBV5-6 and TRBJ1-1, with D unresolved. Germline V lookup: CDR1 SGHDT, CDR2 YYEEEE. CDR3 length: 15 residues. Trimming stripped 2 bases from V and 2 bases from J, with 13 bases between. The CDR3 spells CASSLSVEGNTEAFF. The DNA for the CDR3 is TGTGCCAGCAGCTTAAGCGTGGAAGGAAACACTGAAGCTTTCTTT.

This clone appeared a few times. V and J are TRBV4-2 and TRBJ1-1; a weak D match, TRBD1 (5 bases). This CDR3 region has 14 residues. CDR1 and CDR2 (germline): LGHNA, YNFKEQ. V lost 3 bases to trimming and J lost 2 bases, with 10 bases between them. The CDR3 DNA is TGTGCCAGCAGCCAGGTGGGGGGAAACACTGAAGCTTTCTTT. This translates into CASSQVGGNTEAFF.

The chain recombines TRBV5-1 with TRBJ2-2; 11 nucleotides agree with TRBD2. Losses at the gene ends were 1 base for V and 7 bases for J; bases not matched to a gene: 3. There are 15 residues in the CDR3. CDR1 SGHRS and CDR2 YFSETQ come from the germline V gene. CDR3 residues: CASSLNLAGGGELFF. In DNA form, the CDR3 reads TGCGCCAGCAGCTTGAACCTAGCGGGAGGCGGGGAGCTGTTTTTT.

In its sample, this clone was seen a few times. The chain couples TRBV5-5 to TRBJ1-2; 9 nucleotides line up with TRBD1. This CDR3 spans 15 amino acids. V was clipped by 0 bases and J by 2 bases; unmatched bases: 2. Germline CDR1 SGHKS, CDR2 YYEKEE (reference sequence). The CDR3 here is CASSLAGTGNYGYTF. CDR3 sequence (DNA): TGTGCCAGCAGCTTGGCCGGGACAGGGAACTATGGCTACACCTTC.

The chain recombines TRBV4-1 with TRBJ2-1; D is undetermined. V was shortened by 7 bases and J by 0 bases, with 13 bases between the two germline ends. The CDR3 contains 15 residues. Germline V gene data show CDR1 as MGHRA and CDR2 as YSYEKL. The CDR3 loop is CASTERSSSYNEQFF. The DNA of the CDR3 is TGCGCCAGCACCGAGAGAAGTAGCTCCTACAATGAGCAGTTCTTC.

This rearrangement joins TRBV10-3 to TRBJ1-5; 7 bases are shared with TRBD1. CDR1 and CDR2 (germline): ENHRY, SYGVKD. This CDR3 is built from 14 residues. Trimming removed 0 bases from V and 6 bases from J; junction bases left unmatched: 2. CDR3 in amino acids: CAISESTGFQPQHF. DNA for the CDR3: TGTGCCATCAGTGAGTCGACAGGGTTTCAGCCCCAGCATTTT.

The chain links TRBV5-1 to TRBJ2-3, with D possibly matching TRBD2 (6 bases). The CDR3 has 15 amino acids. Trimming took off 0 bases at V and 6 bases at J, with 14 bases between the two ends. Germline CDR1 and CDR2: SGHRS and YFSETQ. The CDR3 region is CASSLEGREADTQYF. The CDR3 DNA follows: TGCGCCAGCAGCTTGGAGGGCAGGGAGGCGGATACGCAGTATTTT.

This clone showed up just a few times. The J gene is TRBJ1-4, the V gene TRBV29-1, with 8 bases lining up with TRBD1. Germline CDR1 reads SQVTM; CDR2 reads ANQGSEA. V lost 6 bases, J lost 6 bases, and 3 bases stayed unmatched. The CDR3 consists of 12 residues. The DNA of the CDR3 is TGCAGCGTGACAGGGGTGGATGAAAAACTGTTTTTT. Encoded protein: CSVTGVDEKLFF. Based on the CDR3 plus reference TRBV29-1 and TRBJ1-4, the full variable domain is SAVISQKPSRDICQRGTSLTIQCQVDSQVTMMFWYRQQPGQSLTLIATANQGSEATYESGFVIDKFPISRPNLTFSTLTVSNMSPEDSSIYLCSVTGVDEKLFFGSGTQLSVL.

CDR3 amino acids: CASSYRGQGAHEQYF. CDR3 nucleotide sequence: TGTGCCAGCAGTTACCGAGGACAGGGGGCCCACGAGCAGTACTTC. This chain connects TRBV6-6 to TRBJ2-7; 11 bases are a match to TRBD1. CDR3 size: 15 residues. Germline values: CDR1 MNHNY, CDR2 SVGAGI (reference sequence). V trimming: 2 bases; J trimming: 5 bases; junction bases outside the gene matches: 5.

The chain joins TRBV7-2 to TRBJ2-3, with 10 bases identical to TRBD2. Germline values: CDR1 SGHTA, CDR2 FQGNSA. J lost 11 bases, V lost 7 bases, and 18 bases had no gene match. There are 16 residues in the CDR3. As DNA, the CDR3 is TGTGCCAGCACCCGACTAGCGGGTAGCCCAGGGGGAAGGCAGTATTTT. It specifies CASTRLAGSPGGRQYF.

The table lists this clone with a few counts. V gene TRBV7-8 combines with J gene TRBJ2-2; 15 bases fit TRBD2. The CDR3 covers 20 residues. V was clipped by 4 bases and J by 4 bases; unmatched bases: 13. Germline V gene sequence: CDR1 SGHVS, CDR2 FQNEAQ. CDR3 nucleotide sequence: TGTGCCAGCAGCTCCCCCGGGACTAGCGGGAGGCCTTCTATCACCGGGGAGCTGTTTTTT. This translates into CASSSPGTSGRPSITGELFF.

The rearrangement links TRBV12-5 to TRBJ1-1, with 7 nucleotides matching TRBD1. The germline V gene encodes CDR1 LGHNT and CDR2 FRNRAP. The CDR3 has 17 amino acids. Germline trimming cut 6 bases from V and 0 bases from J; bases unmatched to any gene: 13. The CDR3 sequence: CASGYRGGGIMNTEAFF. The DNA of the CDR3 is TGTGCTAGTGGATATCGAGGAGGGGGCATAATGAACACTGAAGCTTTCTTT.

The V call is TRBV4-2, the J call TRBJ2-3; 14 bases agree with TRBD2. The CDR3 totals 19 residues. CDR1 and CDR2 (germline): LGHNA, YNFKEQ. V gave up 4 bases and J gave up 2 bases; unmatched junction bases: 11. The CDR3 nucleotides read TGTGCCAGCAGCCCGGGGACTAGCGGGGGAGGTTGGAACACAGATACGCAGTATTTT. Its translation is CASSPGTSGGGWNTDTQYF.

The J gene is TRBJ1-2, the V gene TRBV4-1; D not resolved. V was shortened by 6 bases and J by 2 bases, with 13 bases between the two germline ends. Germline V gene sequence: CDR1 MGHRA, CDR2 YSYEKL. This CDR3 region has 14 residues. CDR3 DNA sequence: TGCGCCAGCAGGCCCCGAGGCGGGAACTATGGCTACACCTTC. Translating it yields CASRPRGGNYGYTF.

This chain uses TRBV28 with TRBJ1-2, with TRBD1 as a possible D gene (5 bases). CDR1 is MDHEN and CDR2 is SYDVKM in the germline V gene. The CDR3 has 15 residues. With 2 bases removed from V and 4 bases from J, the gap between germline ends came to 14 bases. The CDR3, as DNA: TGTGCCAGCAGTTTAAGGGTCCAGGGAACCTATGGCTACACCTTC. This sequence encodes CASSLRVQGTYGYTF.

The J gene is TRBJ1-1, the V gene TRBV27; D not certain. V lost 5 bases and J 1 base, leaving 14 bases between the germline ends. This CDR3 contains 15 residues. Germline CDR1 and CDR2: MNHEY and SMNVEV (reference sequence). The CDR3 spells CASSGMEPTNTEAFF. The CDR3 DNA reads TGTGCCAGCAGTGGCATGGAGCCGACGAACACTGAAGCTTTCTTT.

V usage is TRBV6-1 and J usage is TRBJ1-2; a weak D match, TRBD1 (5 bases). V gave up 5 bases and J gave up 7 bases, with 17 bases separating them. Germline-derived CDR1 and CDR2 are MNHNS and SASEGT. The CDR3 length is 14 residues. The CDR3 DNA reads as TGTGCCAGCAGTTTTACCGGGTCCGGGGGTGGCTACACCTTC. It yields the protein CASSFTGSGGGYTF.